The sample holds a few counts of the clone carrying this T cell receptor (beta chain). This record belongs to a study of blood T cells in healthy people across ages. PCR was performed a second time for about 7 to 11 cycles using a sample-barcoded 5' primer and a J-beta primer mix. With 12 random nucleotides, a template-switch adaptor tagged each individual cDNA molecule. Samples each returned at least 3 million CDR3-containing paired-end reads. TCRdb reanalysed the 5' RACE reads using MiXCR and keeps one entry per CDR3 protein. Here the sample spans more than 700,000 distinct CDR3 sequences, about 46% being singletons. Germline assignment: CDR1 SGHTA and CDR2 FQGNSA. Trimming stripped 4 bases from V and 3 bases from J, with 13 bases between. This CDR3 has 14 residues.

The source material was blood. The sequence was obtained from a man older than 75 in good health. V usage is TRBV7-2 and J usage is TRBJ2-7; weak D call: TRBD1 (6 bases). DNA of the CDR3: TGTGCCAGCAGCTCCCAGGGGTGGGGCTACGAGCAGTACTTC. It translates to CASSSQGWGYEQYF.